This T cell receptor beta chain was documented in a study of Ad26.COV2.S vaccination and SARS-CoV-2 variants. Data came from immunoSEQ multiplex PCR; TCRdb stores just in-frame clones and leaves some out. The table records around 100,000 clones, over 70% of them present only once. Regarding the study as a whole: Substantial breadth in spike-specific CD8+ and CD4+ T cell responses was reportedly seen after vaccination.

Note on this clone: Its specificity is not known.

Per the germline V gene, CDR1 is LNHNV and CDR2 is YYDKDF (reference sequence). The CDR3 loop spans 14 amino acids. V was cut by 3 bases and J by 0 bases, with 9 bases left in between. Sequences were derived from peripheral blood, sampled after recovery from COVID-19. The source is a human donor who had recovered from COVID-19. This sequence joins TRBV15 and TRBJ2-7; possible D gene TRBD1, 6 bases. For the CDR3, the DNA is TGTGCCACCAGCAGCGGACAGAACTCCTACGAGCAGTACTTC. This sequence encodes CATSSGQNSYEQYF.